This T cell receptor beta chain originates from a study of monozygotic twins with inflammatory bowel disease. The CDR3 is made up of 15 amino acids. Following a re-call of the 5' RACE reads, TCRdb has one entry per CDR3 protein and lacks DNA. The sample's table shows around 150,000 distinct CDR3 sequences. The source of this sequence is a human donor with ulcerative colitis or Crohn's disease, or a healthy co-twin of an affected twin (not recorded which). Sequenced material: blood. The genes are TRBV12-3 or TRBV12-4 and TRBJ2-7; TCRdb returns TRBD2, unconfirmable since there is no DNA. The CDR3 here is CASSLGRSSGNEQYF.